These 21 T cell receptor beta chains originate from one sample sequenced in a study of blood T cell repertoires in COVID-19. The repertoire was sequenced with immunoSEQ multiplex PCR; TCRdb's copy has only in-frame clones and lacks some. The sample comprises about 430,000 clones, 88% of which are singletons, and about 1.5% rests with the top ten. The specimen was PBMCs or T cells enriched from blood (not recorded which). The receptors stem from a young woman who had been exposed to COVID-19.

The chain uses TRBV7-9 and TRBJ1-4; 10 bases fit TRBD1. Trimming cost V 3 bases and J 7 bases; bases outside gene matches: 2. The germline V gene encodes CDR1 SEHNR and CDR2 FQNEAQ (reference sequence). This CDR3 has 14 amino acids. CDR3 coding DNA: TGTGCCAGCAGCTTCGGACAGGGGGTTGAAAAACTGTTTTTT. Amino acids: CASSFGQGVEKLFF.

V is TRBV27 and J is TRBJ2-7, with TRBD2 matching over 8 bases. The V gene's germline CDR1 is MNHEY and CDR2 SMNVEV (reference sequence). The CDR3 covers 15 residues. J was trimmed by 2 bases and V by 8 bases; bases with no gene match: 11. This CDR3 reads CASASGAGGTYEQYF. CDR3 coding DNA: TGTGCCAGCGCCAGCGGGGCGGGAGGAACCTACGAGCAGTACTTC.

The chain recombines TRBV7-2 with TRBJ1-2; TRBD1 aligns across 9 bases. The CDR3 spans 14 residues. Germline V gene sequence: CDR1 SGHTA, CDR2 FQGNSA. The V gene end was trimmed by 5 bases and the J gene end by 2 bases; junction bases not matched to a gene: 3. The CDR3 spells CASSRGTGNYGYTF. The CDR3 DNA reads TGTGCCAGCAGCAGGGGGACAGGGAACTATGGCTACACCTTC. Complete variable domain (other parts from reference TRBV7-2 and TRBJ1-2): GAGVSQSPSNKVTEKGKDVELRCDPISGHTALYWYRQSLGQGLEFLIYFQGNSAPDKSGLPSDRFSAERTGGSVSTLTIQRTQQEDSAVYLCASSRGTGNYGYTFGSGTRLTVV.

The chain has TRBV27 and TRBJ1-1, with D tentatively TRBD1 (5 bases). The germline V and J ends were trimmed by 3 bases and 4 bases, with 15 bases remaining between them. Per the germline V gene, CDR1 is MNHEY and CDR2 is SMNVEV (reference sequence). There are 15 residues in the CDR3. The CDR3: CASSFGWGNPTEAFF. The CDR3 nucleotides are TGTGCCAGCAGTTTCGGATGGGGCAACCCCACTGAAGCTTTCTTT.

The chain joins TRBV3-1 (or the pseudogene TRBV3-2) to TRBJ2-7; 8 bases are shared with TRBD1. The CDR3 loop spans 15 amino acids. V shed 2 bases, J shed 12 bases, and the junction held 15 bases outside the gene matches. Germline V gene lookup returns CDR1 LGHDT and CDR2 YNNKEL (reference sequence). CDR3 protein: CASSQTGTGALVRYF. In DNA form, the CDR3 reads TGTGCCAGCAGCCAAACCGGGACAGGCGCTCTAGTTCGGTACTTC.

The table lists this clone with a few counts. This clone may be a read error of a much larger clone one base away. Distinct nucleotide sequences in the sample also encode this CDR3. The rearrangement joins TRBV18 to TRBJ1-6; D is undetermined. Looked up from germline, CDR1 is KGHSH and CDR2 is LQKENI. V lost 2 bases, J lost 5 bases, and 7 bases lay in between. The CDR3 spans 14 residues. The CDR3 protein is CASSPTGNNSPLHF. In nucleotides, the CDR3 is TGTGCCAGCTCACCAACCGGGAATAATTCACCCCTCCACTTT.

About this clone: This sample also contains other DNA sequences that code for the same CDR3. The rearrangement joins TRBV7-9 to TRBJ1-1; D might be TRBD1 (6 bases). CDR3 length equals 14 residues. Germline values: CDR1 SEHNR, CDR2 FQNEAQ (reference sequence). V was cut by 3 bases and J by 1 base, with 9 bases left in between. The CDR3 bases are TGTGCCAGCAGCTTGGGGGCCCAGAACACTGAAGCTTTCTTT. Amino acid sequence: CASSLGAQNTEAFF.

V and J are TRBV28 and TRBJ1-2, with TRBD1 matching over 7 bases. Germline V gene lookup returns CDR1 MDHEN and CDR2 SYDVKM. V lost 5 bases and J lost 14; bases outside the gene matches: 14. There are 13 residues in the CDR3. This CDR3 is CASSHLPTGKGTF. The DNA for the CDR3 is TGTGCCAGCAGTCATTTACCGACAGGGAAGGGAACCTTC.

This chain connects TRBV11-3 to TRBJ2-1; D is unresolved. The CDR3 runs 13 residues. V was cut by 2 bases and J by 11 bases, with 13 bases left in between. Per the germline V gene, CDR1 is SGHNT and CDR2 is YENEEA. The CDR3 coding sequence is TGTGCCAGCAGCTTAAGTCCGAAGCCTCAGCAGTTCTTC. Translating it yields CASSLSPKPQQFF.

The chain recombines TRBV7-9 with TRBJ1-4; D gene uncertain. Trimming stripped 1 base from V and 5 bases from J, with 11 bases between. The CDR3 extends over 15 amino acids. CDR1 is SEHNR and CDR2 is FQNEAQ in the germline V gene (reference sequence). The chain's CDR3 is CASSLDRGANEKLFF. For the CDR3, the DNA is TGTGCCAGCAGCTTAGACCGGGGAGCCAATGAAAAACTGTTTTTT.

The V and J genes are TRBV7-2 and TRBJ1-3; 8 bases are shared with TRBD1. From germline, CDR1 is SGHTA and CDR2 FQGNSA. Losses at the gene ends were 4 bases for V and 4 bases for J; bases not matched to a gene: 6. The CDR3 totals 15 residues. The CDR3 coding sequence is TGTGCCAGCAGCTCCCAGGGGGCCTGGGGAAACACCATATATTTT. Protein: CASSSQGAWGNTIYF. Supplemented by reference TRBV7-2 and TRBJ1-3, the full variable domain reads GAGVSQSPSNKVTEKGKDVELRCDPISGHTALYWYRQSLGQGLEFLIYFQGNSAPDKSGLPSDRFSAERTGGSVSTLTIQRTQQEDSAVYLCASSSQGAWGNTIYFGEGSWLTVV.

The CDR3 sequence: CASSFPRGTGADEQFF. Written as DNA, the CDR3 is TGTGCCAGCAGCTTCCCCAGGGGGACGGGGGCGGATGAGCAGTTCTTC. The rearrangement uses TRBV7-9 and TRBJ2-1; D is perhaps TRBD1 (7 bases). Per the germline V gene, CDR1 is SEHNR and CDR2 is FQNEAQ (reference sequence). There are 16 residues in the CDR3. Trimming removed 3 bases at V and 8 bases at J, with 20 bases between.

J is TRBJ2-2 and V is TRBV6-5; D gene ambiguous. Deletions cut 6 bases from V and 2 bases from J, with 4 bases between. CDR1 and CDR2 from the germline V gene are MNHEY and SVGAGI. This CDR3 is built from 12 residues. The CDR3 DNA follows: TGTGCCAGCAGGACTAACACCGGGGAGCTGTTTTTT. As protein: CASRTNTGELFF.

The rearrangement uses TRBV19 and TRBJ2-2, with 10 nucleotides matching TRBD2. This CDR3 contains 15 residues. Losses at the gene ends were 6 bases for V and 5 bases for J; bases not matched to a gene: 6. Germline lookup yields CDR1 LNHDA and CDR2 SQIVND (reference sequence). The CDR3 region is CASRSGRARTGELFF. The DNA of the CDR3 is TGTGCCAGTAGGAGCGGGAGGGCCAGAACCGGGGAGCTGTTTTTT.

The V gene is TRBV5-1, the J gene TRBJ2-3, with a weak D call TRBD1 (5 bases). CDR1 and CDR2 from the germline V gene are SGHRS and YFSETQ. The CDR3 contains 14 residues. V was trimmed by 0 bases and J by 5 bases, leaving 10 bases between them. CDR3 nucleotides: TGCGCCAGCAGCTTGGTGGCAGGGAAAGATACGCAGTATTTT. Amino acid sequence: CASSLVAGKDTQYF.

The V call is TRBV6-6, the J call TRBJ2-7; TRBD1 agrees at 9 bases. The CDR3 runs to 14 residues. The germline gives CDR1 MNHNY, CDR2 SVGAGI (reference sequence). J lost 2 bases, V lost 7 bases, and 6 bases had no gene match. CDR3 bases: TGTGCCAGCACCGAAAGGGACAGGGCCTACGAGCAGTACTTC. It yields the protein CASTERDRAYEQYF.

V gene TRBV5-1 combines with J gene TRBJ1-4; D unresolved. CDR1 SGHRS and CDR2 YFSETQ come from the germline V gene. V shed 7 bases and J shed 0 bases, with 19 bases lying between them. This CDR3 has 17 residues. In DNA, the CDR3 is TGCGCCAGCCTGCCCGGAGGCACGGTTGCAACTAATGAAAAACTGTTTTTT. Amino acid sequence: CASLPGGTVATNEKLFF.

The chain employs TRBV3-1 (or the pseudogene TRBV3-2) and TRBJ1-1; 8 nucleotides align to TRBD1. CDR1 is LGHDT, CDR2 YNNKEL, per germline (reference sequence). With V trimmed by 4 bases and J by 2 bases, 6 bases remained unmatched. The CDR3 has 15 residues. The CDR3 spells CASSRSTGANTEAFF. The CDR3 DNA sequence: TGTGCCAGCAGCCGCTCGACAGGGGCTAACACTGAAGCTTTCTTT.

The chain combines TRBV28 with TRBJ1-2; possibly TRBD1 for D (5 bases). This CDR3 is 14 amino acids long. The germline V gene has CDR1 MDHEN and CDR2 SYDVKM. V dropped 3 bases and J dropped 5 bases, with 13 bases sitting between them. The CDR3 nucleotides read TGTGCCAGCAGTTTGAGCAGGGTGGATTATGGCTACACCTTC. This sequence encodes CASSLSRVDYGYTF.

V and J are TRBV19 and TRBJ1-1, with 7 nucleotides matching TRBD1. J gave up 11 bases and V 1 base, and 10 bases lay outside the gene matches. CDR1 is LNHDA and CDR2 is SQIVND in the germline V gene (reference sequence). The CDR3 has 14 residues. The CDR3 nucleotides read TGTGCCAGTAGTATAGTCAGCACACAGGGGATTGCTTTCTTT. Translating gives CASSIVSTQGIAFF.

This chain links TRBV20-1 with TRBJ2-5; tentative D call: TRBD2 (6 bases). The CDR3 totals 11 residues. Trimming stripped 5 bases from V and 9 bases from J, with 13 bases between. The V gene's germline CDR1 is DFQATT and CDR2 SNEGSKA (reference sequence). DNA of the CDR3: TGCAGTGCTTCGCTAGCGCCCCCCCAGTACTTC. It is translated as CSASLAPPQYF.